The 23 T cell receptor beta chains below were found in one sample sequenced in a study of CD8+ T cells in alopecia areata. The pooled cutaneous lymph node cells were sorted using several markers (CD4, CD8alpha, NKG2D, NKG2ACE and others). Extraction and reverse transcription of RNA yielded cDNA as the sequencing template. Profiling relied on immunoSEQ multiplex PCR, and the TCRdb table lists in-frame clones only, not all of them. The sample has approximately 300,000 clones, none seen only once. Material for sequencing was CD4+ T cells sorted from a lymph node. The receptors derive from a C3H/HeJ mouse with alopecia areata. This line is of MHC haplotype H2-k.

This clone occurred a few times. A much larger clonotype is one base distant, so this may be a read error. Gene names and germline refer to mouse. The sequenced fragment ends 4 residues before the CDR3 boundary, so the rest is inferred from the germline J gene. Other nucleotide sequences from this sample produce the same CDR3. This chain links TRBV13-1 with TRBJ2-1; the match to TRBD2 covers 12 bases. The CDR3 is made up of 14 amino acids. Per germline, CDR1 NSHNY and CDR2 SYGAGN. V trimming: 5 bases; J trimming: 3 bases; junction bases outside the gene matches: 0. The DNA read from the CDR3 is TGTGCCAGCAGGGACTGGGGGGGCTATGCT. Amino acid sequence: CASRDWGGYA. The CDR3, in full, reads CASRDWGGYAEQFF.

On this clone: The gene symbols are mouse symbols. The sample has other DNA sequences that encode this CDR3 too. Incomplete CDR3 DNA: TGTGCCTGGAGTCCGGACAGAGAGGAC. Translation gives CAWSPDRED. The CDR3 reads in full as CAWSPDREDTQYF. The V call is TRBV31, the J call TRBJ2-5, with TRBD1 as a possible D gene (6 bases). The read terminates 4 residues ahead of where the CDR3 ends, so the germline J gene completes it. CDR3 length: 13 amino acids. Germline V gene lookup returns CDR1 GKSSPN and CDR2 SITVG.

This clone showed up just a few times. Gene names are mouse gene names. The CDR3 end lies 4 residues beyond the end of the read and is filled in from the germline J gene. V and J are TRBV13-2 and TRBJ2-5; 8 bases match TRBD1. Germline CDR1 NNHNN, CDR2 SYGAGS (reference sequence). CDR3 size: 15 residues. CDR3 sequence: CASGARQGIEDTQYF. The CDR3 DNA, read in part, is TGTGCCAGCGGGGCCAGACAGGGGATCGAAGAC.

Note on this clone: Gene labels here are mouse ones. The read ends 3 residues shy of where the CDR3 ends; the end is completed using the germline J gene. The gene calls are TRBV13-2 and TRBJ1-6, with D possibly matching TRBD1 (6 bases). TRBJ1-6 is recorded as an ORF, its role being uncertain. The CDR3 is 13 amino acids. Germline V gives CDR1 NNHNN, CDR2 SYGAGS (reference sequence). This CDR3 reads CASGDAGGGPLYF. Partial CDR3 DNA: TGTGCCAGCGGTGATGCGGGGGGCGGGCCC.

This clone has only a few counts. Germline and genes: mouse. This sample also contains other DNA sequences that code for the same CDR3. Here the CDR3 reads CASSQAGGARAEQFF. The part of the CDR3 DNA that was read is TGTGCCAGCAGCCAAGCTGGGGGGGCGCGGGCT. The chain uses TRBV5 and TRBJ2-1; 10 nucleotides line up with TRBD2. The read is 4 residues too short to cover the CDR3 end, so that end is filled in from the germline J gene. This CDR3 is 15 amino acids long. Germline-derived CDR1 and CDR2 are LGHNA and YNLKQL (reference sequence).

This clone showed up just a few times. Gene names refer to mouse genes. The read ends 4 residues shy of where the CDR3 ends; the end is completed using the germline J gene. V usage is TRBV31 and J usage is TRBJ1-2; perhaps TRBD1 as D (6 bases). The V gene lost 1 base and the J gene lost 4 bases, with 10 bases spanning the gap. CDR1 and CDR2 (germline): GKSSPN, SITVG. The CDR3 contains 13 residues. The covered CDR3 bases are TGTGCCTGGAGTCCTTGGACAGTCTCC. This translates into CAWSPWTVS. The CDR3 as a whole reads CAWSPWTVSDYTF.

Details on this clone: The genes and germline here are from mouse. The CDR3 here is CAVGQGNTEVFF. The covered CDR3 bases are TGTGCTGTAGGACAGGGAAACACA. The genes are TRBV29 and TRBJ1-1; 8 bases match TRBD1. Read sequence stops 4 residues before the CDR3 end, and the germline J gene provides the missing end. The J segment lost 1 base and the V segment lost 11 bases, leaving 3 bases of the junction unmatched. The CDR3 runs to 12 residues. Germline V gene lookup returns CDR1 MSHET and CDR2 SYDVDS.

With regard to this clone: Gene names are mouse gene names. The CDR3 protein is CASSQAITGTGGTGQLYF. CDR3 bases read: TGTGCCAGCAGCCAAGCCATCACCGGGACTGGAGGCACCGGG. The chain couples TRBV5 to TRBJ2-2; 8 bases are a match to TRBD2. The read ends 4 residues early relative to the CDR3; the germline J gene fills the gap. V was pared by 1 base and J by 4 bases, with 11 bases of the junction left unmatched. The germline V gene has CDR1 LGHNA and CDR2 YNLKQL (reference sequence). This CDR3 contains 18 residues.

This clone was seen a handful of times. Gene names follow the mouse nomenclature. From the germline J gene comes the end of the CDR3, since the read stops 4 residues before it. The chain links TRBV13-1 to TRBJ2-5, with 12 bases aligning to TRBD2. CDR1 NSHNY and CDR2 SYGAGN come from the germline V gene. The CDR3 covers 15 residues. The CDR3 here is CASSETGGAVDTQYF. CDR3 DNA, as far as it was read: TGTGCCAGCAGTGAGACTGGGGGGGCGGTAGAC.

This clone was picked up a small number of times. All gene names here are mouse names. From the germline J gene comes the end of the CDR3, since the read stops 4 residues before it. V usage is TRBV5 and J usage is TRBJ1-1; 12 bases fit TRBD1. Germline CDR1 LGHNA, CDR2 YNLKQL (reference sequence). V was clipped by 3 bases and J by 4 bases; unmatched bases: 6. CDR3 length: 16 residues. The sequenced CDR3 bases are TGTGCCAGCAGCCATAGCGGGACAGGGGGCCTCACA. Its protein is CASSHSGTGGLT. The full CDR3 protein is CASSHSGTGGLTEVFF.

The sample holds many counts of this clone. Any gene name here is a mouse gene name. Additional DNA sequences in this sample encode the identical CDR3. CDR3 region: CAWSGTANSDYTF. The DNA read from the CDR3 is TGTGCCTGGAGCGGGACAGCAAACTCC. V is TRBV31 and J is TRBJ1-2; 7 bases line up with TRBD1. The CDR3 goes on 4 residues after the read ends, and that part is filled in from the germline J gene. The CDR3 runs to 13 residues. Germline V lookup: CDR1 GKSSPN, CDR2 SITVG. Trimming cost V 3 bases and J 0 bases; bases outside gene matches: 1.

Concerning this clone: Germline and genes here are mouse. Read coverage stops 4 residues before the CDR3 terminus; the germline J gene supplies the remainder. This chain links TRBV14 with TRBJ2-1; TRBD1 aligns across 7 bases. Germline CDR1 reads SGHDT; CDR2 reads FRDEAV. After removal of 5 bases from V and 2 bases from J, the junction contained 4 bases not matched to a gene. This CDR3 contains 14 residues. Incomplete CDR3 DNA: TGTGCCAGCAGAACAGGGGTCGACTATGCT. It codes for CASRTGVDYA. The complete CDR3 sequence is CASRTGVDYAEQFF.

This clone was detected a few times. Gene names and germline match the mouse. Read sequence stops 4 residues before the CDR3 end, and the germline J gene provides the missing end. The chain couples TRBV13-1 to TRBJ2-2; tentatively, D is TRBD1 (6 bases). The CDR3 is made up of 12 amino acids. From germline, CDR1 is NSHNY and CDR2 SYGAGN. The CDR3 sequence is CARTANTGQLYF. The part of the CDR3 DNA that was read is TGTGCTCGGACAGCAAACACCGGG.

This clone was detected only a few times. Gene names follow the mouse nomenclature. This chain's CDR3 is CASGGLGYAEQFF. CDR3 DNA (partial): TGTGCCAGCGGGGGACTGGGCTATGCT. V gene TRBV13-2 combines with J gene TRBJ2-1; 9 bases fit TRBD2. The DNA ends 4 residues before the CDR3 does, and the rest of the CDR3 is filled in from the germline J gene. The ends lost 5 bases at V and 3 bases at J; junction bases unmatched: 0. CDR1 and CDR2 (germline): NNHNN, SYGAGS (reference sequence). This CDR3 spans 13 amino acids.

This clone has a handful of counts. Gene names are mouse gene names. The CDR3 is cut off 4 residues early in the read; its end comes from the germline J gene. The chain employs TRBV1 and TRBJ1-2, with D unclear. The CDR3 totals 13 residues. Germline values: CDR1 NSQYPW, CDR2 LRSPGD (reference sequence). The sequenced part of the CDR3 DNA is TGCACCTGCAGTGCACACAGCCAGTCC. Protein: CTCSAHSQS. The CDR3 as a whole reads CTCSAHSQSDYTF.

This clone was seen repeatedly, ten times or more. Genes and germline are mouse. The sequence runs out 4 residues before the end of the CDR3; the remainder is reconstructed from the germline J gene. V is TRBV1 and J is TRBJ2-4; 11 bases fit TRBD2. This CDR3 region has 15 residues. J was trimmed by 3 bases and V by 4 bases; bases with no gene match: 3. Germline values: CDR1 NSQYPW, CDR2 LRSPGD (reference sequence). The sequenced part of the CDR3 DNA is TGCACCTGCAGTGACTGGGGGGGCGGGCAAAAC. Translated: CTCSDWGGGQN. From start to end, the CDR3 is CTCSDWGGGQNTLYF.

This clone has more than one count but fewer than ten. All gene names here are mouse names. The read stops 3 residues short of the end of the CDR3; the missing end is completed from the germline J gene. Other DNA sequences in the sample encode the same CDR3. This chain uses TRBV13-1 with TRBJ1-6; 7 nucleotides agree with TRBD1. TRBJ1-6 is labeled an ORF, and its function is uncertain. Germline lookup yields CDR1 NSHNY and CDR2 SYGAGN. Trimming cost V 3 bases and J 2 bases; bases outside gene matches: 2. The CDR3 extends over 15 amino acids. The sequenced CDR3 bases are TGTGCCAGCAGTGCGGGGACAGCCTATAATTCGCCC. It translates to CASSAGTAYNSP. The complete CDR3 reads CASSAGTAYNSPLYF.

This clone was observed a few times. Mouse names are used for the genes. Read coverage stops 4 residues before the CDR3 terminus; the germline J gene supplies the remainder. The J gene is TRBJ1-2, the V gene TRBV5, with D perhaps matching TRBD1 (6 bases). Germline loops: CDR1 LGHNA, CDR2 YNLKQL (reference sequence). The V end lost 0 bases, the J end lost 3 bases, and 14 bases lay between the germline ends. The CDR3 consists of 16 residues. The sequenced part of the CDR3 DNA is TGTGCCAGCAGCCAAGATAGGGGGATTGGGGACTCC. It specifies CASSQDRGIGDS. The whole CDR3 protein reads CASSQDRGIGDSDYTF.

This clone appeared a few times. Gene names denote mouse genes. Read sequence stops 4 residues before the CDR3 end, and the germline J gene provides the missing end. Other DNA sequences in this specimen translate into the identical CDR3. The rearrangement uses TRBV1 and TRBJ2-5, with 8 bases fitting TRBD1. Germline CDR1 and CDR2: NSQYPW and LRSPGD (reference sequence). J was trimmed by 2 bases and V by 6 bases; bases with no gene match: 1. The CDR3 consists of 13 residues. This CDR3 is CTCSDRGQDTQYF. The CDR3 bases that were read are TGCACCTGCAGCGACAGGGGCCAAGAC.

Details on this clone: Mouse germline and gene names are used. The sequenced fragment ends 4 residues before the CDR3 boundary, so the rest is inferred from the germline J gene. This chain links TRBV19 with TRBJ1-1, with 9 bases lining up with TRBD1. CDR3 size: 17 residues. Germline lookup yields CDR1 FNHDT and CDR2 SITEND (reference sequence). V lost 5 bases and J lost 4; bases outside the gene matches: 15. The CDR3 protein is CASSNRGRRLGGTEVFF. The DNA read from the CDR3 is TGTGCCAGCAGCAACAGGGGGCGGCGCTTGGGGGGCACA.

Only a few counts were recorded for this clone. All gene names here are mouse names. CDR3 DNA (partial): TGCACCTGCAGTGCACAGGGGACTGGGGGGGCT. As protein: CTCSAQGTGGA. The entire CDR3 reads CTCSAQGTGGAEQFF. The chain couples TRBV1 to TRBJ2-1, with 12 bases lining up with TRBD2. The sequence runs out 4 residues before the end of the CDR3; the remainder is reconstructed from the germline J gene. The germline gives CDR1 NSQYPW, CDR2 LRSPGD (reference sequence). The length of the CDR3 is 15 residues.

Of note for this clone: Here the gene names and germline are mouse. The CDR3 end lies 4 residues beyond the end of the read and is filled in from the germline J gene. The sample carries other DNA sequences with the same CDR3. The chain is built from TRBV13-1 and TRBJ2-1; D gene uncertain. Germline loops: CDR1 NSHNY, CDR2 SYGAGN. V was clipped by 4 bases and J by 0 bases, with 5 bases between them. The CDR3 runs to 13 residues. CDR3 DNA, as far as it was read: TGTGCCAGCAGTACAGATAACTATGCT. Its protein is CASSTDNYA. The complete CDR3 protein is CASSTDNYAEQFF.

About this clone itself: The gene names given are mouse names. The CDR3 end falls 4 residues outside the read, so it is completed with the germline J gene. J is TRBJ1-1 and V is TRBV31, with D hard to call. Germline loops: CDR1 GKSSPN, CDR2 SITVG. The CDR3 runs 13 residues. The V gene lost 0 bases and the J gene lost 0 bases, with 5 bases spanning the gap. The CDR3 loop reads CAWSLKSNTEVFF. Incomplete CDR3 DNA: TGTGCCTGGAGTCTGAAATCAAACACA. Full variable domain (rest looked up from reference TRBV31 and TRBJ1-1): AQTIHQWPVAEIKAVGSPLSLGCTIKGKSSPNLYWYWQATGGTLQQLFYSITVGQVESVVQLNLSASRPKDDQFILSTEKLLLSHSGFYLCAWSLKSNTEVFFGKGTRLTVV.